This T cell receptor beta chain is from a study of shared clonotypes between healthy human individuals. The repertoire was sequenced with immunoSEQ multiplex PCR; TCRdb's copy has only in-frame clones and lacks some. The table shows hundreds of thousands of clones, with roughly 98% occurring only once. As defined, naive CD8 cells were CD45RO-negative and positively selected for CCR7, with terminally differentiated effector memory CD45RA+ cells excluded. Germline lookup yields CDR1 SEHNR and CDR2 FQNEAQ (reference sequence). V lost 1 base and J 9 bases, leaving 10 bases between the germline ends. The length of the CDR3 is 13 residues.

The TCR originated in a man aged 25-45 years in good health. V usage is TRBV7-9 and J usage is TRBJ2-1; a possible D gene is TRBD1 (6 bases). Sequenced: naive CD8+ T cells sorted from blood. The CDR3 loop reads CASSLGGLGEQFF. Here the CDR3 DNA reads TGTGCCAGCAGCTTAGGGGGGCTGGGTGAGCAGTTCTTC.